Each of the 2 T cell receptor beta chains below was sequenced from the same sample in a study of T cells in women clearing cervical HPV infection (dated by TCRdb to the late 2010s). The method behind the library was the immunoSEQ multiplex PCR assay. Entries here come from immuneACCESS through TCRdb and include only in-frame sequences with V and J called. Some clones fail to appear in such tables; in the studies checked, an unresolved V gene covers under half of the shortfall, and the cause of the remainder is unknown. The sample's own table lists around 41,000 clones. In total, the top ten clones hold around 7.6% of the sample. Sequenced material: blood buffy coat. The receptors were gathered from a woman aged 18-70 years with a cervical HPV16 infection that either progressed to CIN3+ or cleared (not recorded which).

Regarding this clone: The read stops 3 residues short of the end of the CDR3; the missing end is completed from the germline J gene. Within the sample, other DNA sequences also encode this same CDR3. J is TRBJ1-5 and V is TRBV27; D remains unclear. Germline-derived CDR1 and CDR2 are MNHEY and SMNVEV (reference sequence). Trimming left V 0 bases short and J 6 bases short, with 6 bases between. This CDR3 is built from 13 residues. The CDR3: CASSLSEGQPQHF. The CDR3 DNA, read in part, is TGTGCCAGCAGTTTATCCGAAGGTCAGCCC.

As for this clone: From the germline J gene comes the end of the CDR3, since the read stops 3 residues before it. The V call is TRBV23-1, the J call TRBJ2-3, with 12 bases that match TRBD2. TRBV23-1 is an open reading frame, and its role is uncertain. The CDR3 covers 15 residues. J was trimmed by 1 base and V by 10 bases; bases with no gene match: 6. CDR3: CAIRGTSGCTDTQYF. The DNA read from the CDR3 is TGCGCCATCAGGGGGACTAGCGGGTGCACAGATACG.